The rows below give T cell receptor beta chains drawn from one sample of a study of post-analysis software for immune sequencing data. TCRdb reanalysed the PCR reads using MiXCR and keeps one entry per CDR3 protein. The repertoire holds roughly 800,000 distinct CDR3 sequences, with 46% as singletons. Sequencing used blood. Source of these receptors: a girl between 10 and 17 years old with multiple sclerosis. Both conserved end residues are part of each CDR3. D genes are given only for firm matches. Clone sizes are given selectively: once, few, many, or a class where the clone is expanded.

v_gene: TRBV12-3/TRBV12-4
d_gene: -
abundance: -
j_gene: TRBJ1-2
CDR3aa: CASSSHVRAYGYTF
CDR3nt: TGTGCCAGCAGCTCACATGTCAGGGCCTATGGCTACACCTTC

v_gene: TRBV7-2
d_gene: TRBD2
abundance: -
j_gene: TRBJ2-3
CDR3aa: CAISLAGSTADTQYF
CDR3nt: TGTGCCATCTCACTAGCGGGATCGACGGCAGATACGCAGTATTTT

v_gene: TRBV5-1
d_gene: -
abundance: once
j_gene: TRBJ2-7
CDR3aa: CASSLRQSRQLYEQYF
CDR3nt: TGCGCCAGCAGCCTCCGACAGAGTCGTCAACTCTACGAGCAGTACTTC

v_gene: TRBV6-6
d_gene: TRBD1
abundance: -
j_gene: TRBJ2-1
CDR3aa: CASTRQGARNEQFF
CDR3nt: TGTGCCAGCACGCGGCAGGGGGCACGTAATGAGCAGTTCTTC

v_gene: TRBV7-9
d_gene: TRBD1
abundance: -
j_gene: TRBJ2-5
CDR3aa: CASSTRDRGQQETQYF
CDR3nt: TGTGCCAGCAGCACTAGGGACAGGGGACAGCAAGAGACCCAGTACTTC

v_gene: TRBV12-3/TRBV12-4
d_gene: -
abundance: few
j_gene: TRBJ1-4
CDR3aa: CASSLVEKLFF
CDR3nt: TGTGCCAGCAGTTTAGTTGAAAAACTGTTTTTT

v_gene: TRBV18
d_gene: -
abundance: -
j_gene: TRBJ1-6
CDR3aa: CASSQERNSPLHF
CDR3nt: TGTGCCAGCTCACAGGAAAGGAATTCACCCCTCCACTTT

v_gene: TRBV27
d_gene: -
abundance: -
j_gene: TRBJ2-1
CDR3aa: CASSLRANEQFF
CDR3nt: TGTGCCAGCAGTTTAAGAGCGAATGAGCAGTTCTTC

v_gene: TRBV5-5
d_gene: -
abundance: -
j_gene: TRBJ1-2
CDR3aa: CASSLSPLEANYGYTF
CDR3nt: TGTGCCAGCAGCTTGTCCCCCCTTGAAGCTAACTATGGCTACACCTTC

v_gene: TRBV27
d_gene: -
abundance: few
j_gene: TRBJ1-2
CDR3aa: CASSLGHTRGYTF
CDR3nt: TGTGCCAGCAGTTTGGGGCACACTCGGGGCTACACCTTC

v_gene: TRBV7-9
d_gene: -
abundance: -
j_gene: TRBJ2-5
CDR3aa: CASSLATPEQYF
CDR3nt: TGTGCCAGCAGCTTAGCGACCCCAGAGCAGTACTTC

v_gene: TRBV29-1
d_gene: -
abundance: -
j_gene: TRBJ2-3
CDR3aa: CSVVEPKGTDTQYF
CDR3nt: TGCAGCGTTGTGGAACCCAAGGGCACAGATACGCAGTATTTT

v_gene: TRBV20-1
d_gene: -
abundance: -
j_gene: TRBJ2-7
CDR3aa: CSARGGASANYEQYF
CDR3nt: TGCAGTGCTAGAGGGGGTGCTAGCGCAAACTACGAGCAGTACTTC

v_gene: TRBV13
d_gene: TRBD1
abundance: -
j_gene: TRBJ2-6
CDR3aa: CASSKRQGMISGANVLTF
CDR3nt: TGTGCCAGCAGCAAGCGACAGGGGATGATCTCTGGGGCCAACGTCCTGACTTTC

v_gene: TRBV14
d_gene: -
abundance: -
j_gene: TRBJ2-5
CDR3aa: CASSQIGETQYF
CDR3nt: TGTGCCAGCAGCCAAATAGGGGAGACCCAGTACTTC

v_gene: TRBV7-2
d_gene: -
abundance: -
j_gene: TRBJ1-2
CDR3aa: CARERLPGGYTF
CDR3nt: TGTGCCCGTGAGAGGCTCCCTGGGGGCTACACCTTC